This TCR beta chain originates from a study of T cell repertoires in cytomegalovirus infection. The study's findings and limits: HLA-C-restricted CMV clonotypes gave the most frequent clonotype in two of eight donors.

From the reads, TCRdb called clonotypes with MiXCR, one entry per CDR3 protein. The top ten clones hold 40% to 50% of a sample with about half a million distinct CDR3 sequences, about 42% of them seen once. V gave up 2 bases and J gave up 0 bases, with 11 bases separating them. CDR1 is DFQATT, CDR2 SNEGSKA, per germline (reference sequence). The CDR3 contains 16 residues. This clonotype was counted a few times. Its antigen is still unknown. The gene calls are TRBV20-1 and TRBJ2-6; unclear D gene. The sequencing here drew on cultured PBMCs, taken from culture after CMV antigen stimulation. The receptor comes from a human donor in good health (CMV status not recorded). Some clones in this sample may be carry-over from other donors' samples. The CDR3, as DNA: TGCAGTGCTAGAAAGGATCCCCCCTCTGGGGCCAACGTCCTGACTTTC. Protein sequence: CSARKDPPSGANVLTF.